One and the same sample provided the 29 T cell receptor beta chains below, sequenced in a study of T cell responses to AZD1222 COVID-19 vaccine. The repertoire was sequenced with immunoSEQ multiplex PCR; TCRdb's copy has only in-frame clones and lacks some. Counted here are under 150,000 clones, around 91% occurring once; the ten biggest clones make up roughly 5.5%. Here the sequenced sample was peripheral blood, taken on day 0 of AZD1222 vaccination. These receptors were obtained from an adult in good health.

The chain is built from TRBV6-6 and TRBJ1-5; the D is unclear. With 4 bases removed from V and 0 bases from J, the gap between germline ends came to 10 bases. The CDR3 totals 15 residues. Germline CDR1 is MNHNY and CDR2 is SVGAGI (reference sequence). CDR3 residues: CASSSGSDSNQPQHF. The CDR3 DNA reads TGTGCCAGCAGTTCTGGATCTGATAGCAATCAGCCCCAGCATTTT.

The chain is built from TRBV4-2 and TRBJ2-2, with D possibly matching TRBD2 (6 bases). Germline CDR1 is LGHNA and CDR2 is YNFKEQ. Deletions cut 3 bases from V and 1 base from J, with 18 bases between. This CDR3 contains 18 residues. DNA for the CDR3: TGTGCCAGCAGCCAGGGACTGGGGCTAGTTCTGAACACCGGGGAGCTGTTTTTT. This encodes CASSQGLGLVLNTGELFF.

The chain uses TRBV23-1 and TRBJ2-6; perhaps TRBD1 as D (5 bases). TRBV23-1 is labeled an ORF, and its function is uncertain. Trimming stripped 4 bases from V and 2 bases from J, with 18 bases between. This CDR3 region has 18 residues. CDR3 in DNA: TGCGCCAGCAGTCCCGGTTTGGTACAGGAGACTGGGGCCAACGTCCTGACTTTC. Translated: CASSPGLVQETGANVLTF.

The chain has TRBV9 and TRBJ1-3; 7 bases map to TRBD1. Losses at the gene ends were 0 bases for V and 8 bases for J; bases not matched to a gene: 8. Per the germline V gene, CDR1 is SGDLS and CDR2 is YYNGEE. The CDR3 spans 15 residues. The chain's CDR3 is CASSVATRGRDTIYF. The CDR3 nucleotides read TGTGCCAGCAGCGTAGCTACCAGGGGGAGGGACACCATATATTTT.

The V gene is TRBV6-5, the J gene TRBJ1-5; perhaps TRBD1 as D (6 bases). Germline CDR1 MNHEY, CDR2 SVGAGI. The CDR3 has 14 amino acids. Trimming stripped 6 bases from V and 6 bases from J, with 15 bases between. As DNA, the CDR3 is TGTGCCAGCAGCCCATGGGAAGGGGGTCAGCCCCAGCATTTT. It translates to CASSPWEGGQPQHF.

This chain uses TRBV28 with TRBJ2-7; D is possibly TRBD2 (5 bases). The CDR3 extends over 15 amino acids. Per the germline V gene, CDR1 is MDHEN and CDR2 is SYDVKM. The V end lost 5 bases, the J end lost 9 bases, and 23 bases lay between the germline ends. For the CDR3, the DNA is TGTGCCAGCAGTCCCCCGGCGGGCCCGGGGTGGGGGCAGTACTTC. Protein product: CASSPPAGPGWGQYF.

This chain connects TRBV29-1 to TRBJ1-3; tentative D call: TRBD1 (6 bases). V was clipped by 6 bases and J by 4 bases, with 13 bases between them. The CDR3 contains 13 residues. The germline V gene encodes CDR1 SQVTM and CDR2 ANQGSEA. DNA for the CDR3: TGCAGCGTCGGCACAGGGAGGGGAAACACCATATATTTT. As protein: CSVGTGRGNTIYF.

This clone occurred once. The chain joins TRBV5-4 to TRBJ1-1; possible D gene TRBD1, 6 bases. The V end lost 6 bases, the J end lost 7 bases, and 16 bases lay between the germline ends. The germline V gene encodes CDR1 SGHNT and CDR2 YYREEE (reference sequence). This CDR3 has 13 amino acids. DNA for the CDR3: TGTGCCAGCAACCTACAGGGAACTATTGAAGCTTTCTTT. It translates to CASNLQGTIEAFF.

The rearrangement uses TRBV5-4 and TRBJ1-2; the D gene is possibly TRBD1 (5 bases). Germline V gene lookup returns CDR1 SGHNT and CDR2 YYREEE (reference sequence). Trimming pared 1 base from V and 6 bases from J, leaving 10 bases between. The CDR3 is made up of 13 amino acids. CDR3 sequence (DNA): TGTGCCAGCAGCTTGATGGCAGGGAATGGCTACACCTTC. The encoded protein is CASSLMAGNGYTF.

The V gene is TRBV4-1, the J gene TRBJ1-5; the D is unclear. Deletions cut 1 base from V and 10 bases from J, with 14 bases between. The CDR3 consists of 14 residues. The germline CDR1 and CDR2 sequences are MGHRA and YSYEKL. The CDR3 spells CASSQALTGQPQHF. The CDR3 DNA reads TGCGCCAGCAGCCAAGCGTTGACGGGTCAACCCCAGCATTTT.

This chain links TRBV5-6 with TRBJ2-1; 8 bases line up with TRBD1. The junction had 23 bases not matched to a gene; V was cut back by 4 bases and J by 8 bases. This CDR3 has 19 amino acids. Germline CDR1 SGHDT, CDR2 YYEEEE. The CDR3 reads CASSVPWPPTGVLGYEQFF. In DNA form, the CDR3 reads TGTGCCAGCAGCGTCCCCTGGCCTCCGACAGGGGTGCTGGGTTATGAGCAGTTCTTC.

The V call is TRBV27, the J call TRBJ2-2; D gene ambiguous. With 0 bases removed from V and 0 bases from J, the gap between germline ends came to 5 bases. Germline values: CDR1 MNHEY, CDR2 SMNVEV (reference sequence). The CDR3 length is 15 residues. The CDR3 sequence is CASSLSGPNTGELFF. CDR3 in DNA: TGTGCCAGCAGTTTATCGGGCCCGAACACCGGGGAGCTGTTTTTT.

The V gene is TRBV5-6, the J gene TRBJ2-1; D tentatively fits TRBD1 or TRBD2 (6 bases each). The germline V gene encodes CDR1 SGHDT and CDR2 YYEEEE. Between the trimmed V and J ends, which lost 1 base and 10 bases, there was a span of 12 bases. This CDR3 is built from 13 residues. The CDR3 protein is CASSLRRGWEQFF. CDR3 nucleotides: TGTGCCAGCAGCTTGAGGAGGGGGTGGGAGCAGTTCTTC.

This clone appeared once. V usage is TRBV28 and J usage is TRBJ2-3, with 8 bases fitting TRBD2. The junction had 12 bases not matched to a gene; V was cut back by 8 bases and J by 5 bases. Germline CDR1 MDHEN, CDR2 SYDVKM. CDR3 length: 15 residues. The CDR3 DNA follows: TGTGCCAGCCCGGGGAGCGGGAGCGGTGTAGATACGCAGTATTTT. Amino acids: CASPGSGSGVDTQYF.

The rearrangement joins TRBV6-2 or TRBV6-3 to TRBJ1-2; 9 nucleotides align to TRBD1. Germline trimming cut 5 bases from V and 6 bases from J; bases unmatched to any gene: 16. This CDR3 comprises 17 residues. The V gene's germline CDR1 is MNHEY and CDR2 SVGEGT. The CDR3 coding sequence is TGTGCCAGCAGTAATCTACGCCCCGGACAGGGGAGTAATGGCTACACCTTC. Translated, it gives CASSNLRPGQGSNGYTF.

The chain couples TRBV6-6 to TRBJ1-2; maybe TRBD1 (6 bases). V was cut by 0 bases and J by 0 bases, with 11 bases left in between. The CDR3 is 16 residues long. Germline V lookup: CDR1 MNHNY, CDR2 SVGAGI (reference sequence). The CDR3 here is CASSYSQTGANYGYTF. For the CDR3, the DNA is TGTGCCAGCAGTTACTCCCAGACAGGAGCTAACTATGGCTACACCTTC.

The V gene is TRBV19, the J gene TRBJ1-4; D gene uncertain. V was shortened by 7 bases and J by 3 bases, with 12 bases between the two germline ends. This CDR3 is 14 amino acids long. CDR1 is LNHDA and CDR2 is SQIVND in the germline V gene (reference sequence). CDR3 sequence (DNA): TGTGCCAGTAATTATGGCCGGCCTAATGAAAAACTGTTTTTT. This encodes CASNYGRPNEKLFF.

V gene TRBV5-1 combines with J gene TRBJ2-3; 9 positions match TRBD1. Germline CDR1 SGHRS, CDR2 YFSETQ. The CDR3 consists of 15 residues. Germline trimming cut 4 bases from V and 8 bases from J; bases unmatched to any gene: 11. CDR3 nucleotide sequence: TGCGCCAGCAGCCCCATGGGACAGGGCGGGGGTACGCAGTATTTT. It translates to CASSPMGQGGGTQYF.

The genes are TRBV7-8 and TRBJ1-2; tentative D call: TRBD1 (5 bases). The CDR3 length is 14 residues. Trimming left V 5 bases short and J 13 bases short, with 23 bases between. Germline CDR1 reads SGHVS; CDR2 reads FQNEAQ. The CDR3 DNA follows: TGTGCCAGCAGCCACCGGGACGGCCAAAGTGGGAGCACCTTC. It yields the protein CASSHRDGQSGSTF.

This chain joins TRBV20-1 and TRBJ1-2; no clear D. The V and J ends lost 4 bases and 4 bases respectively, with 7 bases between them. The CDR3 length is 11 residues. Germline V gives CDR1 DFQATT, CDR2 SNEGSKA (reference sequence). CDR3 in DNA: TGCAGTGCTACGGGATCCTATGGCTACACCTTC. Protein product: CSATGSYGYTF.

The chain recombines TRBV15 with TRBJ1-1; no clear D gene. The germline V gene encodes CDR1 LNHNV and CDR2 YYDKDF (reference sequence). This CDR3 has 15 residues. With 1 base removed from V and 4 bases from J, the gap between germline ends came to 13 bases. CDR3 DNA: TGTGCCACCAGCAGAGCAGGCGAGGGTGCCACTGAAGCTTTCTTT. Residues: CATSRAGEGATEAFF.

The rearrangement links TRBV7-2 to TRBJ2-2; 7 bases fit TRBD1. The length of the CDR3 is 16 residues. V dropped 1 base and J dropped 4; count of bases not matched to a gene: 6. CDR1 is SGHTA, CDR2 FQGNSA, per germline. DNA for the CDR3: TGTGCCAGCAGCTTAGAAGACAGGGTGGCCACCGGGGAGCTGTTTTTT. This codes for CASSLEDRVATGELFF.

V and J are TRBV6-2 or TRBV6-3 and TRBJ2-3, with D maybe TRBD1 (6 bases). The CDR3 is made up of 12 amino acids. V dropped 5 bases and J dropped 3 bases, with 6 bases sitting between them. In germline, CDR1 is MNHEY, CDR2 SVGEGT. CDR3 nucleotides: TGTGCCAGCAGTGGGACAACAGATACGCAGTATTTT. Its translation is CASSGTTDTQYF.

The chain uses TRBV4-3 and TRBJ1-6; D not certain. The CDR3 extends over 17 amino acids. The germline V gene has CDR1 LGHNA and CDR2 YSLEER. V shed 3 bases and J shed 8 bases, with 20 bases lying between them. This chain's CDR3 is CASSQQTLNSPHSPLHF. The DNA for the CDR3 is TGCGCCAGCAGCCAGCAGACCCTCAACTCTCCCCATTCACCCCTCCACTTT.

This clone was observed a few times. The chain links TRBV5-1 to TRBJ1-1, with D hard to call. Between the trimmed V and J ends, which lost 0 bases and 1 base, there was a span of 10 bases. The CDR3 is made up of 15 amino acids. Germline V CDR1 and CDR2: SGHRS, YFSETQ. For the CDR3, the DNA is TGCGCCAGCAGCTTGGCCCTATCGGGGAACACTGAAGCTTTCTTT. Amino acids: CASSLALSGNTEAFF. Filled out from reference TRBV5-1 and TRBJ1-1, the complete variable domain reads KAGVTQTPRYLIKTRGQQVTLSCSPISGHRSVSWYQQTPGQGLQFLFEYFSETQRNKGNFPGRFSGRQFSNSRSEMNVSTLELGDSALYLCASSLALSGNTEAFFGQGTRLTVV.

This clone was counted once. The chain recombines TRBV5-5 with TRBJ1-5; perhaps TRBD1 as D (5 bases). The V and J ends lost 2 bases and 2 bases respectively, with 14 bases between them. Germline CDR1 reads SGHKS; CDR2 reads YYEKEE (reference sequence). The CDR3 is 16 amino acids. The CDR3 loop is CASSLGDLAGNQPQHF. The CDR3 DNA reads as TGTGCCAGCAGCTTAGGGGACTTGGCAGGCAATCAGCCCCAGCATTTT.

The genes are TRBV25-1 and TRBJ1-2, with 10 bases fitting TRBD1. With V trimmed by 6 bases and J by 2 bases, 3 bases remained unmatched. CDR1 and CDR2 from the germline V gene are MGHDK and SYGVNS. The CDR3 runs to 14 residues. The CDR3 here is CASSGTGVNYGYTF. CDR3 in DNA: TGTGCCAGCAGCGGGACAGGGGTCAACTATGGCTACACCTTC.

CDR3 sequence: CASSSQTGYYGYTF. The CDR3 DNA reads TGTGCCAGCAGCTCGCAGACAGGGTACTATGGCTACACCTTC. The V and J genes are TRBV7-3 and TRBJ1-2; 7 nucleotides align to TRBD1. Germline values: CDR1 SGHTA, CDR2 FQGTGA. There are 14 residues in the CDR3. The J segment lost 3 bases and the V segment lost 4 bases, leaving 5 bases of the junction unmatched. The full variable domain, completed using reference TRBV7-3 and TRBJ1-2, is GAGVSQTPSNKVTEKGKYVELRCDPISGHTALYWYRQSLGQGPEFLIYFQGTGAADDSGLPNDRFFAVRPEGSVSTLKIQRTERGDSAVYLCASSSQTGYYGYTFGSGTRLTVV.

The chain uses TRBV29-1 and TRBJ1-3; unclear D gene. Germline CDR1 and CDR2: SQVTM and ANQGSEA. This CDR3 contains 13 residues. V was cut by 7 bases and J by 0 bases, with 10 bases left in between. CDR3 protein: CSGKGNSGNTIYF. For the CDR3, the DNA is TGCAGCGGGAAAGGGAACTCTGGAAACACCATATATTTT. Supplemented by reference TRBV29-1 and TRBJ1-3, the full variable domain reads SAVISQKPSRDICQRGTSLTIQCQVDSQVTMMFWYRQQPGQSLTLIATANQGSEATYESGFVIDKFPISRPNLTFSTLTVSNMSPEDSSIYLCSGKGNSGNTIYFGEGSWLTVV.